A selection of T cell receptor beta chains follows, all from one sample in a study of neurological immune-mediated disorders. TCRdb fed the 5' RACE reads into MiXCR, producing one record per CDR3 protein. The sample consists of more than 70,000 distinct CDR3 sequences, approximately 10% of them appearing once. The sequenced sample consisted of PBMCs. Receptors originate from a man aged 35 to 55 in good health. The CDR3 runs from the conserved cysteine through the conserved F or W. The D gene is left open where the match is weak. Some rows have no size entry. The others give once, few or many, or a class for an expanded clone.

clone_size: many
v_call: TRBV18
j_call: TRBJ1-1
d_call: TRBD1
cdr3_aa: CASSGQGNTEAFF
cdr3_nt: TGTGCCAGCTCCGGACAGGGGAACACTGAAGCTTTCTTT

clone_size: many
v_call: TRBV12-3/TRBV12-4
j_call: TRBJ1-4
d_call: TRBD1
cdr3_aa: CASSFGGTDPSIEKLFF
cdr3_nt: TGTGCCAGCAGTTTTGGGGGGACAGACCCTAGTATCGAAAAACTGTTTTTT

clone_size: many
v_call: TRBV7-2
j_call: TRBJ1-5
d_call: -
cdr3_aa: CASSLVGEPQHF
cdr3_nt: TGTGCCAGCAGCTTAGTCGGGGAGCCCCAGCATTTT

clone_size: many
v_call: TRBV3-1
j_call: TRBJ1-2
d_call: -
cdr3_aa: CASSQGWTDYGYTF
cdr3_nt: TGTGCCAGCAGCCAGGGGTGGACAGACTATGGCTACACCTTC

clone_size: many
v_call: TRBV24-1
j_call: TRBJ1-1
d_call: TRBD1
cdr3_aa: CATSDSPTGGLIAEAFF
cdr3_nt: TGTGCCACCAGTGACTCTCCGACAGGGGGATTAATAGCTGAAGCTTTCTTT

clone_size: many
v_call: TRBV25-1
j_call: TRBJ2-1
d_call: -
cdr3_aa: CAGPVEQFF
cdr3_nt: TGTGCCGGCCCGGTGGAGCAGTTCTTC

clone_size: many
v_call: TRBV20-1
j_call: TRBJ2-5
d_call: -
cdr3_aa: CSARDWSQGETQYF
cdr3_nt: TGCAGTGCTAGAGACTGGAGCCAGGGCGAGACCCAGTACTTC

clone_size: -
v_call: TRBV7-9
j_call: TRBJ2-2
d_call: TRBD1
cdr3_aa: CASSLDPGTGYAGELFF
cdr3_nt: TGTGCCAGCAGCTTAGACCCCGGGACAGGGTATGCCGGGGAGCTGTTTTTT

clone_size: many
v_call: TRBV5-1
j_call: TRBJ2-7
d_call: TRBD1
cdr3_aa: CASSRTGDFEQYF
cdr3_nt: TGCGCCAGCAGCCGGACAGGGGACTTCGAGCAGTACTTC

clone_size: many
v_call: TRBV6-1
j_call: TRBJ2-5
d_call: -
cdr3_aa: CASSVGERVRETQYF
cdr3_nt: TGTGCCAGCAGTGTTGGGGAACGAGTAAGAGAGACCCAGTACTTC

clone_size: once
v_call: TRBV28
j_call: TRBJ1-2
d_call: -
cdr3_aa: CASRSPSGMGYGYTF
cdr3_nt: TGTGCCAGCAGGTCCCCATCAGGGATGGGGTATGGCTACACCTTT

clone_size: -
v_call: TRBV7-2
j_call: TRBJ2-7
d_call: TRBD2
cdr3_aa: CASSSSGGGGSYEQYF
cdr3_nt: TGTGCCAGCAGCTCCTCCGGCGGGGGAGGGTCCTACGAGCAGTACTTC

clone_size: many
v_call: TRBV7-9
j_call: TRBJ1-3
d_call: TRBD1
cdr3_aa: CASSYRTGSSGNTIYF
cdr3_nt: TGTGCCAGCAGCTACAGGACAGGGAGCTCTGGAAACACCATATATTTT

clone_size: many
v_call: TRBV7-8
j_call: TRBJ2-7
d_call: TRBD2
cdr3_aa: CASSLGLAGRSSYEQYF
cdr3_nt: TGTGCCAGCAGCTTAGGGCTAGCGGGGCGGTCATCATACGAGCAGTACTTC

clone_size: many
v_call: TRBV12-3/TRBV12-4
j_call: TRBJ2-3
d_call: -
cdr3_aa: CASRPPGKQDTQYF
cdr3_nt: TGTGCCAGCAGGCCGCCCGGTAAGCAAGATACGCAGTATTTT

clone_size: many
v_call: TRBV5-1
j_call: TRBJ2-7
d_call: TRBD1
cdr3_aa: CASSSAGTGVTSYEQYF
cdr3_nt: TGCGCCAGCAGCTCAGCCGGGACAGGGGTAACCTCCTACGAGCAGTACTTC

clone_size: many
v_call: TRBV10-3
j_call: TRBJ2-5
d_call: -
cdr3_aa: CATKADSFSQETQYF
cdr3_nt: TGTGCCACTAAGGCGGACAGCTTTTCTCAAGAGACCCAGTACTTC

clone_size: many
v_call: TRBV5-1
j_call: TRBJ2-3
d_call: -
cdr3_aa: CASSLGGISTDTQYF
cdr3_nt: TGCGCCAGCAGCTTGGGGGGGATCTCCACAGATACGCAGTATTTT

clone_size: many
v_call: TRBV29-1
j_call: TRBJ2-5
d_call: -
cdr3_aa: CSVVEGGETQYF
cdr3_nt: TGCAGCGTTGTGGAGGGGGGAGAGACCCAGTACTTC

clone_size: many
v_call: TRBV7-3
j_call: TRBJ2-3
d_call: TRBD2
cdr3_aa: CASSLMDMASGVSTDTQYF
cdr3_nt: TGTGCCAGCAGCTTAATGGACATGGCTAGCGGGGTGAGCACAGATACGCAGTATTTT

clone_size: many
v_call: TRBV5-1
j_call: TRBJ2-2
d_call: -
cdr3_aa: CASSFPGELFF
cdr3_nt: TGCGCCAGCAGCTTCCCCGGGGAGCTGTTTTTT

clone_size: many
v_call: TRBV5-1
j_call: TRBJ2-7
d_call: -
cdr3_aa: CASSHVDGVFNEQYF
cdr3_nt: TGCGCCAGCAGCCACGTTGACGGAGTGTTTAACGAGCAGTACTTC

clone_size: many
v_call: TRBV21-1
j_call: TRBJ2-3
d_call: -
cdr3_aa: CASSKTLSCADTQYF
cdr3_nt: TGTGCCAGCAGCAAGACCCTGTCCTGTGCAGATACGCAGTATTTT

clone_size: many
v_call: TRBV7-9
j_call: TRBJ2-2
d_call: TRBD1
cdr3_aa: CASSLEPDRDHTGELFF
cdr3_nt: TGTGCCAGCAGCTTAGAGCCTGACAGGGACCACACCGGGGAGCTGTTTTTT

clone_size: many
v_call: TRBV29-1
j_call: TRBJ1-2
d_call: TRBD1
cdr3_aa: CSVLTGEEDYGYTF
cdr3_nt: TGCAGCGTCTTGACAGGGGAGGAGGACTATGGCTACACCTTC

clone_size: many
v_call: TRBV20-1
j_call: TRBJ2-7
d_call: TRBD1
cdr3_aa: CSAGETGGLSYEQYF
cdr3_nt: TGCAGTGCTGGGGAAACAGGGGGCCTGTCCTACGAGCAGTACTTC

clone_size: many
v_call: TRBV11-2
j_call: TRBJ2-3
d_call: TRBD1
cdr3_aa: CASSLQQGPLTDTQYF
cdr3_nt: TGTGCCAGCAGCTTACAACAGGGGCCTTTGACAGATACGCAGTATTTT

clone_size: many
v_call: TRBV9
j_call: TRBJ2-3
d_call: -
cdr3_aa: CASSGNTDTQYF
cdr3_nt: TGTGCCAGCAGCGGGAACACAGATACGCAGTATTTT

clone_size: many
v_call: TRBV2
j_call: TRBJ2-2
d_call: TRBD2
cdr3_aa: CASSGAGRTGELFF
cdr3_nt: TGTGCCAGCAGTGGAGCGGGAAGAACCGGGGAGCTGTTTTTT

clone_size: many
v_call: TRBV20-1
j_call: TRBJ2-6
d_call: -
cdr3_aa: CSARDSSGANVLTF
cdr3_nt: TGCAGTGCTAGGGACAGCTCTGGGGCCAACGTCCTGACTTTC

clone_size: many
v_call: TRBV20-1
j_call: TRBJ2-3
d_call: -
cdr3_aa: CSARADTDTQYF
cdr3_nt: TGCAGTGCTAGAGCGGACACAGATACGCAGTATTTT

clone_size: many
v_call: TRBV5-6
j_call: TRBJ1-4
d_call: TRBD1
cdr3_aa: CASSSQPGGGKLFF
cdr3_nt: TGTGCCAGCAGCTCCCAGCCAGGGGGCGGAAAACTGTTTTTT

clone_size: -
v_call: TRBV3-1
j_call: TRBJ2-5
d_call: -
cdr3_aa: CASSQGGTAQETQYF
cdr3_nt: TGTGCCAGCAGCCAAGGCGGGACAGCCCAAGAGACCCAGTACTTC

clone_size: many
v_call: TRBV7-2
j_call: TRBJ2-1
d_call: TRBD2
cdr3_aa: CASSIKVSGGYNEQFF
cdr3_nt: TGTGCCAGCAGTATAAAGGTGTCGGGGGGCTACAATGAGCAGTTCTTC

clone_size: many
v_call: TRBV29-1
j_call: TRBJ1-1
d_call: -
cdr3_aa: CSGRPGGRPEAFF
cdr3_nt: TGCAGCGGGAGGCCGGGGGGAAGGCCTGAAGCTTTCTTT

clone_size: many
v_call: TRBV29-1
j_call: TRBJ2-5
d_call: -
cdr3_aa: CSVGGPWASQETQYF
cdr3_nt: TGCAGCGTTGGAGGACCCTGGGCATCCCAAGAGACCCAGTACTTC

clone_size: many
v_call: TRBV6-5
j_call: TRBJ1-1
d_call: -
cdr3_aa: CASSYGQEAFF
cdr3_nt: TGTGCCAGCAGTTACGGACAGGAAGCTTTCTTT

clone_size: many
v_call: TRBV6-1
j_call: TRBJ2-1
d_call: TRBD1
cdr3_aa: CASIRDRGLNNEQFF
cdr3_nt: TGTGCCAGCATAAGAGACAGGGGGCTGAACAATGAGCAGTTCTTC

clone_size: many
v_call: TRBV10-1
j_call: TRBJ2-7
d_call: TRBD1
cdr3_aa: CASSGGSGTGANSQYF
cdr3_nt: TGCGCCAGCAGTGGAGGCAGTGGGACAGGGGCCAATTCGCAGTACTTC